This TCR beta chain was sequenced for a study of OX40 agonist ivuxolimab in advanced cancers. Study-wide background: While on treatment, patients had intravenous ivuxolimab at 0.01 to 10 mg/kg every 2 weeks. The dose-escalation cohort was about 80% male, with a mean age of approximately 61 years, ranging roughly 20 to 90.

The CDR3 consists of 14 residues. Method: immunoSEQ multiplex PCR; TCRdb's copy keeps in-frame clones and lacks some. The table has some 80,000 clones, 87% seen once. The sequences come from CD4+ or CD8+ T cells sorted from blood, collected in a trial of the OX40 agonist ivuxolimab. The chain joins TRBV21-1 to TRBJ2-2; no check of the table's D call, TRBD1, against the DNA was made. TRBV21-1 is designated a pseudogene. This sequence originates from an adult with an advanced solid tumor such as melanoma, head and neck, liver or kidney cancer. DNA of the CDR3: TGTGCCAGCACTAAAGGGGGCAAAGACGGGGAGCTGTTTTTT. Encoded protein: CASTKGGKDGELFF.